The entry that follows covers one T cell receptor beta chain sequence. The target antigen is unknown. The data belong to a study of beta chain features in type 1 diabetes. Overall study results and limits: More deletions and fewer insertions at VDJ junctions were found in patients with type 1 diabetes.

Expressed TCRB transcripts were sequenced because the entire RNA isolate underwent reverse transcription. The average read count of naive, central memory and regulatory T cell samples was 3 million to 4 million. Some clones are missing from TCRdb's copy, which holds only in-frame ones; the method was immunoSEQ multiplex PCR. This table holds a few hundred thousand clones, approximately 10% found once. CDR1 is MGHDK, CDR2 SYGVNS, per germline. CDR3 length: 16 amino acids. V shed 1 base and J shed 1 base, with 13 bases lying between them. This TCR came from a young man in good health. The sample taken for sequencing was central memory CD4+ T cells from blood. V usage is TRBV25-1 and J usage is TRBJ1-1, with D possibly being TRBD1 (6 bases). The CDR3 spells CASSELQGVSNTEAFF. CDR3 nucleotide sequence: TGTGCCAGCAGTGAATTACAGGGAGTTTCGAACACTGAAGCTTTCTTT.